Below, 27 T cell receptor beta chains from the same sample are listed, as sequenced in a study of cytomegalovirus exposure and HLA in healthy donors. It was with 60 Vbeta and 13 Jbeta primers that the PCR ran. The table came from immunoSEQ multiplex PCR; TCRdb's copy has only in-frame clones and leaves some out. The data hold about 160,000 clones, with about 70% observed a single time. Sequencing was carried out using PBMCs. These receptors originate from a woman younger than 35 in good health and CMV-seropositive.

This clone appeared a single time. The rearrangement joins TRBV5-1 to TRBJ1-3; weak D call: TRBD1 (5 bases). V lost 0 bases to trimming and J lost 4 bases, with 11 bases between them. Germline V lookup: CDR1 SGHRS, CDR2 YFSETQ. This CDR3 has 15 amino acids. In DNA form, the CDR3 reads TGCGCCAGCAGCTTGGCAGGACATCCAGGAAACACCATATATTTT. Amino acids: CASSLAGHPGNTIYF.

This clone appeared a few times. The rearrangement uses TRBV5-6 and TRBJ1-5; D possibly corresponds to TRBD1 (5 bases). Trimming removed 4 bases at V and 9 bases at J, with 20 bases between. Germline CDR1 is SGHDT and CDR2 is YYEEEE. This CDR3 has 15 amino acids. CDR3 sequence (DNA): TGTGCCAGCAGCGGGCAGACAGAAGTCGATCGGCCCCAGCATTTT. This translates into CASSGQTEVDRPQHF.

This clone was counted a single time. The chain recombines TRBV5-5 with TRBJ1-1, with 8 bases lining up with TRBD1. The CDR3 has 15 residues. V shed 0 bases and J 5 bases; nucleotides not matched to a gene: 6. CDR1 SGHKS and CDR2 YYEKEE come from the germline V gene (reference sequence). The CDR3 reads CASSLANRGWTEAFF. The CDR3 DNA follows: TGTGCCAGCAGCTTGGCCAACAGGGGGTGGACTGAAGCTTTCTTT.

This clone has only a few counts. The chain recombines TRBV5-5 with TRBJ1-4, with D unresolved. The CDR3 contains 13 residues. Trimming stripped 4 bases from V and 0 bases from J, with 4 bases between. Looked up from germline, CDR1 is SGHKS and CDR2 is YYEKEE (reference sequence). This chain's CDR3 is CASSTATNEKLFF. The DNA of the CDR3 is TGTGCCAGCAGCACGGCAACTAATGAAAAACTGTTTTTT. Full variable domain (outside the CDR3, taken from reference TRBV5-5 and TRBJ1-4): DAGVTQSPTHLIKTRGQQVTLRCSPISGHKSVSWYQQVLGQGPQFIFQYYEKEERGRGNFPDRFSARQFPNYSSELNVNALLLGDSALYLCASSTATNEKLFFGSGTQLSVL.

V and J are TRBV7-3 and TRBJ2-4, with D uncertain. Trimming left V 1 base short and J 0 bases short, with 7 bases between. Germline CDR1 is SGHTA and CDR2 is FQGTGA. The CDR3 extends over 15 amino acids. The DNA for the CDR3 is TGTGCCAGCAGCTTAAACGGGTTAGCCAAAAACATTCAGTACTTC. The encoded protein is CASSLNGLAKNIQYF.

This chain connects TRBV7-2 to TRBJ1-6; 7 bases align to TRBD1. The CDR3 runs to 13 residues. Germline trimming cut 6 bases from V and 8 bases from J; bases unmatched to any gene: 4. Germline V gene sequence: CDR1 SGHTA, CDR2 FQGNSA. The CDR3 DNA sequence: TGTGCCAGCAGGTCTCAGGGGGATTCACCCCTCCACTTT. As protein: CASRSQGDSPLHF.

The J gene is TRBJ1-2, the V gene TRBV28; a weak D match, TRBD1 (6 bases). V lost 6 bases, J lost 5 bases, and 10 bases lay in between. The CDR3 sequence is 12 residues long. CDR1 is MDHEN and CDR2 is SYDVKM in the germline V gene. The CDR3 nucleotides read TGTGCCAGCAGCCGAGGACAGTATGGCTACACCTTC. This gives the protein CASSRGQYGYTF.

Concerning this clone itself: One end of the junction is discordant with germline, which a read error may explain. The genes are TRBV28 and TRBJ1-1; D is unclear. This CDR3 has 14 residues. Germline V lookup: CDR1 MDHEN, CDR2 SYDVKM. The CDR3 DNA reads TGTACCAGCAGTTTTAATTCCCGGAACACTGAAGCTTTCTTT. This sequence encodes CTSSFNSRNTEAFF.

The CDR3 nucleotides read TGTGCCAGCAGCCCCCGTACGGGGGGGCCCGAATCTTCAACTAATGAAAAACTGTTTTTT. It specifies CASSPRTGGPESSTNEKLFF. The chain recombines TRBV9 with TRBJ1-4; weak D call: TRBD1 (6 bases). Germline V gives CDR1 SGDLS, CDR2 YYNGEE. CDR3 size: 20 residues. V was cut by 4 bases and J by 0 bases, with 25 bases left in between. The whole variable domain, remainder taken from reference TRBV9 and TRBJ1-4, is DSGVTQTPKHLITATGQRVTLRCSPRSGDLSVYWYQQSLDQGLQFLIQYYNGEERAKGNILERFSAQQFPDLHSELNLSSLELGDSALYFCASSPRTGGPESSTNEKLFFGSGTQLSVL.

This clone was counted between two and nine times. The V gene is TRBV5-1, the J gene TRBJ1-4; perhaps TRBD1 as D (6 bases). CDR1 and CDR2 (germline): SGHRS, YFSETQ. The CDR3 contains 15 residues. V dropped 3 bases and J dropped 5 bases, with 14 bases sitting between them. CDR3 in DNA: TGCGCCAGCAGCTATGGGGGGGCGACCAATGAAAAACTGTTTTTT. Amino acid sequence: CASSYGGATNEKLFF.

The chain links TRBV7-3 to TRBJ2-7; 7 positions agree with TRBD2. The germline CDR1 and CDR2 sequences are SGHTA and FQGTGA. The trim removed 2 bases at V and 6 bases at J, leaving 4 bases unmatched. The CDR3 is 13 amino acids. For the CDR3, the DNA is TGTGCCAGCAGCTTAGATGGACTAGGCGAGCAGTACTTC. Protein sequence: CASSLDGLGEQYF.

The chain joins TRBV2 to TRBJ2-1, with 9 nucleotides matching TRBD1. Germline loops: CDR1 SNHLY, CDR2 FYNNEI. Trimming cost V 8 bases and J 3 bases; bases outside gene matches: 11. The CDR3 has 16 amino acids. CDR3 nucleotides: TGTGCCAGCGGTACCCACCCGGGACAGGGCTACAATGAGCAGTTCTTC. Translation: CASGTHPGQGYNEQFF.

Only a few counts were recorded for this clone. The chain uses TRBV11-2 and TRBJ1-2, with D possibly matching TRBD1 (5 bases). Per germline, CDR1 SGHAT and CDR2 FQNNGV. Trimming removed 5 bases at V and 0 bases at J, with 16 bases between. The CDR3 is made up of 16 amino acids. The CDR3 sequence is CASSLRIWTSNYGYTF. The CDR3 coding sequence is TGTGCCAGCAGCCTTAGGATCTGGACATCTAACTATGGCTACACCTTC.

This sequence joins TRBV10-3 and TRBJ2-1; a weak D match, TRBD1 (5 bases). The CDR3 consists of 14 residues. CDR1 and CDR2 (germline): ENHRY, SYGVKD. Trimming stripped 3 bases from V and 10 bases from J, with 16 bases between. The CDR3 DNA reads as TGTGCCATCAGTGAAATATCCCGACAGCCGGAGCAGTTCTTC. Amino acid sequence: CAISEISRQPEQFF.

This chain connects TRBV6-5 to TRBJ2-1; TRBD1 is a possible D gene (6 bases). V shed 6 bases and J shed 5 bases, with 17 bases lying between them. The CDR3 runs to 15 residues. Per the germline V gene, CDR1 is MNHEY and CDR2 is SVGAGI. Here the CDR3 DNA reads TGTGCCAGCAGCTCCCTCAGGGGAAGGGACAATGAGCAGTTCTTC. Residues: CASSSLRGRDNEQFF.

J is TRBJ2-7 and V is TRBV19; no clear D gene. CDR1 is LNHDA, CDR2 SQIVND, per germline (reference sequence). This CDR3 has 11 amino acids. V shed 8 bases and J shed 3 bases, with 8 bases lying between them. The CDR3 sequence: CASAGSYEQYF. CDR3 in DNA: TGTGCCAGTGCAGGTAGCTACGAGCAGTACTTC.

The chain links TRBV25-1 to TRBJ1-1; no reliable D call. The CDR3 spans 12 residues. Germline V CDR1 and CDR2: MGHDK, SYGVNS. V gave up 5 bases and J gave up 1 base, with 5 bases separating them. CDR3 sequence reads: CASSLGNTEAFF. The CDR3 region has the DNA TGTGCCAGCAGTCTAGGGAACACTGAAGCTTTCTTT.

On this clone itself: The same CDR3 also results from other DNA sequences found in this sample. The J gene is TRBJ1-5, the V gene TRBV27, with 7 bases that match TRBD1. This CDR3 is 14 amino acids long. With 5 bases clipped from V and 7 bases from J, the junction kept 8 bases outside the gene matches. Germline CDR1 reads MNHEY; CDR2 reads SMNVEV (reference sequence). CDR3 sequence: CASSSLAGGQPQHF. As DNA, the CDR3 is TGTGCCAGCAGTAGCCTGGCAGGGGGACAGCCCCAGCATTTT.

This clone was found once. The chain is built from TRBV5-1 and TRBJ2-2, with TRBD2 matching over 8 bases. The germline gives CDR1 SGHRS, CDR2 YFSETQ. The V and J ends lost 4 bases and 4 bases, in that order; junction bases with no gene match: 9. The CDR3 runs to 16 residues. CDR3 loop: CASSLGLGRGTGELFF. The CDR3 coding sequence is TGCGCCAGCAGCCTGGGACTAGGGAGGGGCACCGGGGAGCTGTTTTTT.

This chain uses TRBV6-5 with TRBJ2-7; 9 bases align to TRBD1. This CDR3 has 16 amino acids. CDR1 and CDR2 (germline): MNHEY, SVGAGI. V gave up 0 bases and J gave up 1 base; unmatched junction bases: 4. The CDR3, as DNA: TGTGCCAGCAGTTACTCTTCCGGGACAGGGTCCTACGAGCAGTACTTC. It encodes CASSYSSGTGSYEQYF.

The CDR3 loop reads CASSPPSAGTSGVKTQYF. CDR3 nucleotides: TGTGCCAGCTCACCACCTAGTGCCGGGACTAGCGGGGTAAAGACCCAGTACTTC. V is TRBV18 and J is TRBJ2-5; 13 bases fit TRBD2. This CDR3 contains 18 residues. Germline V lookup: CDR1 KGHSH, CDR2 LQKENI. The V and J ends lost 0 bases and 6 bases, in that order; junction bases with no gene match: 10.

The count of this clone is one. The DNA of the CDR3 is TGTGCCAGCAGTTTAGCGGGACCAGGGCCTGAAGCTTTCTTT. It yields the protein CASSLAGPGPEAFF. The chain carries TRBV27 and TRBJ1-1; a possible D gene is TRBD1 (5 bases). The germline gives CDR1 MNHEY, CDR2 SMNVEV (reference sequence). This CDR3 is 14 amino acids long. The ends were cut back, 2 bases at V and 6 bases at J, with 13 bases in the middle.

This clone was seen just once. The chain employs TRBV7-3 and TRBJ2-3, with 8 bases identical to TRBD2. V was pared by 8 bases and J by 2 bases, with 6 bases of the junction left unmatched. This CDR3 region has 14 residues. The germline V gene encodes CDR1 SGHTA and CDR2 FQGTGA. CDR3 in DNA: TGTGCCAGCGGCGGGGGGACCTACACAGATACGCAGTATTTT. Protein sequence: CASGGGTYTDTQYF.

The chain is built from TRBV9 and TRBJ1-4, with a possible D match to TRBD1 (6 bases). The V gene lost 4 bases and the J gene lost 1 base, with 8 bases spanning the gap. The CDR3 contains 14 residues. In germline, CDR1 is SGDLS, CDR2 YYNGEE. CDR3 region: CASSPQGTNEKLFF. Written as DNA, the CDR3 is TGTGCCAGCAGCCCACAGGGAACTAATGAAAAACTGTTTTTT.

This chain connects TRBV15 to TRBJ2-2, with TRBD1 matching 8 bases. Unmatched junction bases numbered 9, after V lost 10 bases and J lost 5 bases. Germline V gene data show CDR1 as LNHNV and CDR2 as YYDKDF (reference sequence). The CDR3 consists of 14 residues. The CDR3 bases are TGTGCCATCGCAGGGGGCAGTAGGACCGGGGAGCTGTTTTTT. It codes for CAIAGGSRTGELFF.

The chain recombines TRBV5-4 with TRBJ2-7, with 8 bases that match TRBD2. Germline CDR1 and CDR2: SGHNT and YYREEE (reference sequence). The CDR3 sequence is 13 residues long. The trim removed 2 bases at V and 6 bases at J, leaving 4 bases unmatched. Here the CDR3 DNA reads TGTGCCAGCAGCTTTAAGGGACTAGGCGAGCAGTACTTC. It encodes CASSFKGLGEQYF.

This chain links TRBV6-1 with TRBJ2-3, with D possibly TRBD2 on 6 matching bases. The germline V gene encodes CDR1 MNHNS and CDR2 SASEGT. With 6 bases removed from V and 2 bases from J, the gap between germline ends came to 9 bases. This CDR3 is built from 13 residues. The CDR3 coding sequence is TGTGCCAGCAGGCGGGGTACCACAGATACGCAGTATTTT. This sequence encodes CASRRGTTDTQYF.